This TCR beta chain derives from a study of blood T cell repertoires in COVID-19. Overall study: Some COVID-19 samples were acute and others convalescent; all came from the United States, Italy and Spain. Sample material is recorded as cDNA or gDNA derived from T cells, B-cell-depleted T cells, or PBMCs.

The assay was immunoSEQ multiplex PCR, and TCRdb's table has in-frame clones only and misses some. This table has roughly 480,000 clones, about 88% appearing once. Patients at the Seattle site were enrolled during active infection and followed longitudinally. CDR3 length: 17 residues. The J segment lost 2 bases and the V segment lost 0 bases, leaving 9 bases of the junction unmatched. Germline V lookup: CDR1 MNHEY, CDR2 SMNVEV (reference sequence). The origin of this receptor is a man aged 18 to 30 with COVID-19, enrolled during active disease. The chain carries TRBV27 and TRBJ2-7; 8 bases line up with TRBD2. Sequencing was carried out using peripheral blood. The CDR3 region is CASSLSAGGITPYEQYF. In DNA form, the CDR3 reads TGTGCCAGCAGTTTATCTGCGGGAGGCATAACTCCCTACGAGCAGTACTTC.